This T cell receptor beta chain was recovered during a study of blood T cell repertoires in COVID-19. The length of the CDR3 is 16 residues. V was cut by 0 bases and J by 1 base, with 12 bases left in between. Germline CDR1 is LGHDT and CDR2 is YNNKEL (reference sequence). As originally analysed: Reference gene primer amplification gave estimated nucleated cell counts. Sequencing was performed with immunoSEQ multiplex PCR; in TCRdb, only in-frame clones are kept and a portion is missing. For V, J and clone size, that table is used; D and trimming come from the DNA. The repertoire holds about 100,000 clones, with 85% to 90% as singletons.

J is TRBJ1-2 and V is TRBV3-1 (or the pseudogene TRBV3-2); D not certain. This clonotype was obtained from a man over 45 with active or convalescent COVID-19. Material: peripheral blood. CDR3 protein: CASSQEGGILNYGYTF. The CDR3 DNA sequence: TGTGCCAGCAGCCAAGAAGGAGGGATCCTTAACTATGGCTACACCTTC.